This T cell receptor (beta chain) emerged from a study of vaccination and CD4 T cells after COVID-19. Looking at the study overall: Recovered patients in the cohort numbered six men and four women, two of them Hispanic. Median time from COVID diagnosis to post-COVID sampling was 100 to 130 days (35 to 161). Cellular stimulation was performed using overlapping spike peptides derived from SARS-CoV-2, HCoV-NL63, HCoV-OC43 and HCoV-229E.

This CDR3 region has 15 residues. Germline assignment: CDR1 DFQATT and CDR2 SNEGSKA (reference sequence). V was cut by 2 bases and J by 0 bases, with 11 bases left in between. Cultured CD4+ T-cell DNA underwent Oncomine TCR Beta short-read sequencing. Investigators isolated genomic DNA from cultured CD4+ T cells. TCRdb re-called the PCR reads through MiXCR, storing one row per CDR3 protein. The sample comprises 15,000 to 20,000 distinct CDR3 sequences, less than 50% of which are singletons, and about 6% rests with the top ten. Details on this clonotype: The antigen remains undetermined.

Treatment reported: roughly 10-day PBMC culture with coronavirus spike peptide pools or control peptides (ViraFEST assay). This TCR was sampled from a human donor who had recovered from COVID-19. The chain links TRBV20-1 to TRBJ1-3; D unclear. The specimen was CD4+ T cells from blood, cultured in vitro, collected before SARS-CoV-2 vaccination. CDR3 sequence reads: CSARPPGTSGNTIYF. The DNA of the CDR3 is TGCAGTGCTAGACCGCCGGGAACCTCTGGAAACACCATATATTTT.